These T cell receptor beta chains were read from a single sample in a study of early T cells in non-severe SARS-CoV-2 infection. In TCRdb, the 5' RACE reads were re-called with MiXCR into one record per CDR3 protein. The table records some 42,000 distinct CDR3 sequences, less than 6.5% of them present only once. Sequencing was performed on whole blood, taken at baseline. The receptors here all came from an adult who was a healthcare worker with PCR-confirmed SARS-CoV-2 infection or an uninfected control (not recorded which). Each CDR3 is given with its conserved first and last residue. The D gene is left open where the match is weak. Clone sizes are given selectively: once, few, many, or a class where the clone is expanded.

clone size: many
D gene: .
V gene: TRBV7-3
J gene: TRBJ1-1
CDR3 DNA: TGTGCCAGCAGCTTAATGTACAGGGCGAACACTGAAGCTTTCTTT
CDR3 protein: CASSLMYRANTEAFF

clone size: .
D gene: .
V gene: TRBV3-2
J gene: TRBJ2-1
CDR3 DNA: TGTGCCAGCAGCCCCTGGGCGGGGGCCTACAATGAGCAGTTCTTC
CDR3 protein: CASSPWAGAYNEQFF

clone size: many
D gene: .
V gene: TRBV29-1
J gene: TRBJ1-6
CDR3 DNA: TGCAGCGTTGAATGGGCAGGGAAACCGTACTCACCCCTCCACTTT
CDR3 protein: CSVEWAGKPYSPLHF

clone size: few
D gene: .
V gene: TRBV11-2
J gene: TRBJ2-1
CDR3 DNA: TGTGCCAGCAGCTTAAGGGAGCGACTACCCTACAATGAGCAGTTCTTC
CDR3 protein: CASSLRERLPYNEQFF

clone size: few
D gene: .
V gene: TRBV12-3/TRBV12-4
J gene: TRBJ2-1
CDR3 DNA: TGTGCCAGCAGTTTACGGTTCTGGCAGGCGAGCTCCTACAATGAGCAGTTCTTC
CDR3 protein: CASSLRFWQASSYNEQFF

clone size: many
D gene: TRBD1
V gene: TRBV28
J gene: TRBJ2-7
CDR3 DNA: TGTGCCAGCAGTTTATCCCCTCGGACAGGATACGAGCAGTACTTC
CDR3 protein: CASSLSPRTGYEQYF

clone size: many
D gene: TRBD1
V gene: TRBV14
J gene: TRBJ2-6
CDR3 DNA: TGTGCCAGCAGCGCGACAGGGACTGGGGCCAACGTCCTGACTTTC
CDR3 protein: CASSATGTGANVLTF

clone size: .
D gene: .
V gene: TRBV7-6
J gene: TRBJ2-3
CDR3 DNA: TGTGCCAGCAGCCCCGGGCCCAGCACAGATACGCAGTATTTT
CDR3 protein: CASSPGPSTDTQYF

clone size: many
D gene: TRBD2
V gene: TRBV20-1
J gene: TRBJ2-2
CDR3 DNA: TGCAGTGCTAGAGTAACCGGGGGGATAATCACCGGGGAGCTGTTTTTT
CDR3 protein: CSARVTGGIITGELFF

clone size: few
D gene: .
V gene: TRBV11-3
J gene: TRBJ2-3
CDR3 DNA: TGTGCCAGCAGCTTAAGAGGGGCTGGGGGCGCAGATACGCAGTATTTT
CDR3 protein: CASSLRGAGGADTQYF

clone size: few
D gene: .
V gene: TRBV18
J gene: TRBJ1-1
CDR3 DNA: TGTGCCAGCTCACCACCGTGGAGTAACACTGAAGCTTTCTTT
CDR3 protein: CASSPPWSNTEAFF

clone size: few
D gene: TRBD1
V gene: TRBV2
J gene: TRBJ1-1
CDR3 DNA: TGTGCCAGCAGTCCGGACAGGGGGCGGGTGGACACTGAAGCTTTCTTT
CDR3 protein: CASSPDRGRVDTEAFF

clone size: many
D gene: .
V gene: TRBV6-5
J gene: TRBJ1-5
CDR3 DNA: TGTGCCAGCAGTGTAATAGGGGGTCAGCCCCAGCATTTT
CDR3 protein: CASSVIGGQPQHF

clone size: few
D gene: .
V gene: TRBV19
J gene: TRBJ1-5
CDR3 DNA: TGTGCCAGTAGTATATGGGGAGACGGGAGCAATCAGCCCCAGCATTTT
CDR3 protein: CASSIWGDGSNQPQHF

clone size: many
D gene: TRBD1
V gene: TRBV12-3/TRBV12-4
J gene: TRBJ1-2
CDR3 DNA: TGTGCCAGCAGTCCCCGGACAGGCGATGGCTACACCTTC
CDR3 protein: CASSPRTGDGYTF

clone size: many
D gene: .
V gene: TRBV4-1
J gene: TRBJ2-4
CDR3 DNA: TGCGCCAGCAGCCAAGAAGGTGAAGTGAGACCAAACGTCGCCAAAAACATTCAGTACTTC
CDR3 protein: CASSQEGEVRPNVAKNIQYF

clone size: many
D gene: .
V gene: TRBV5-4
J gene: TRBJ2-7
CDR3 DNA: TGTGCCAGCAGCTTGGGGGGAGTGGAGAGCTCCTACGAGCAGTACTTC
CDR3 protein: CASSLGGVESSYEQYF

clone size: many
D gene: .
V gene: TRBV27
J gene: TRBJ2-1
CDR3 DNA: TGTGCCAGCAGTCCAAGGCGGAATGAGCAGTTCTTC
CDR3 protein: CASSPRRNEQFF

clone size: many
D gene: .
V gene: TRBV7-2
J gene: TRBJ2-1
CDR3 DNA: TGTGCCAGCAGCTTAACCAAGGTCAACTACAATGAGCAGTTCTTC
CDR3 protein: CASSLTKVNYNEQFF

clone size: few
D gene: TRBD1
V gene: TRBV5-4
J gene: TRBJ2-3
CDR3 DNA: TGTGCCAGCAGCTCGCGGGACAGGGGAGGCACAGATACGCAGTATTTT
CDR3 protein: CASSSRDRGGTDTQYF

clone size: .
D gene: TRBD1
V gene: TRBV20-1
J gene: TRBJ2-7
CDR3 DNA: TGCAGTGCGCGGACAGGGGGCTACTACGAGCAGTACTTC
CDR3 protein: CSARTGGYYEQYF

clone size: few
D gene: .
V gene: TRBV29-1
J gene: TRBJ2-1
CDR3 DNA: TGCAGCGTTGATGACTCCTACAATGAGCAGTTCTTC
CDR3 protein: CSVDDSYNEQFF

clone size: many
D gene: .
V gene: TRBV6-2/TRBV6-3
J gene: TRBJ2-7
CDR3 DNA: TGTGCCAGCAGTTACGATGCGGGGAGCTCCTACGAGCAGTACTTC
CDR3 protein: CASSYDAGSSYEQYF

clone size: .
D gene: TRBD2
V gene: TRBV3-1
J gene: TRBJ2-5
CDR3 DNA: TGTGCCAGCAGCCAACCTTCACTAGCGGGGGGACGAGAGACCCAGTACTTC
CDR3 protein: CASSQPSLAGGRETQYF

clone size: few
D gene: TRBD1
V gene: TRBV28
J gene: TRBJ2-1
CDR3 DNA: TGTGCCAGCAGTTTATTTGGACGGGGACAGGGAGGGAATGAGCAGTTCTTC
CDR3 protein: CASSLFGRGQGGNEQFF

clone size: few
D gene: .
V gene: TRBV4-1
J gene: TRBJ1-5
CDR3 DNA: TGCGCCAGCAGCCAAGAGATGGCAGGACGCCAGCCCCAGCATTTT
CDR3 protein: CASSQEMAGRQPQHF

clone size: many
D gene: .
V gene: TRBV7-6
J gene: TRBJ2-7
CDR3 DNA: TGTGCCAGCAGCTTAGTCGACGGCGAGCAGTACTTC
CDR3 protein: CASSLVDGEQYF

clone size: many
D gene: .
V gene: TRBV29-1
J gene: TRBJ2-4
CDR3 DNA: TGCAGCGTTGAGGCTGGGGGTGGGCGCTCGTACTTC
CDR3 protein: CSVEAGGGRSYF

clone size: few
D gene: .
V gene: TRBV19
J gene: TRBJ1-2
CDR3 DNA: TGTGCCAGTAGTATTGGAGATAACTATGGCTACACCTTC
CDR3 protein: CASSIGDNYGYTF

clone size: many
D gene: TRBD1
V gene: TRBV16
J gene: TRBJ1-4
CDR3 DNA: TGTGCCAGCAGCCAATTAAGAAGGACAGGCGCGACAGAAAAACTGTTTTTT
CDR3 protein: CASSQLRRTGATEKLFF

clone size: .
D gene: .
V gene: TRBV29-1
J gene: TRBJ1-5
CDR3 DNA: TGCAGCGTTGCCGGGCAAAATCAGCCCCAGCATTTT
CDR3 protein: CSVAGQNQPQHF

clone size: few
D gene: TRBD2
V gene: TRBV2
J gene: TRBJ2-3
CDR3 DNA: TGTGCCAGCAGCGGGACTAGCGGTAGCACAGATACGCAGTATTTT
CDR3 protein: CASSGTSGSTDTQYF

clone size: few
D gene: TRBD1
V gene: TRBV12-3/TRBV12-4
J gene: TRBJ1-2
CDR3 DNA: TGTGCCAGCAGTTTCGGACAGGGAACCTATGGCTACACCTTC
CDR3 protein: CASSFGQGTYGYTF

clone size: many
D gene: .
V gene: TRBV27
J gene: TRBJ1-2
CDR3 DNA: TGTGCCAGCAGTTCTTTGAGTACTCCCGACTCCGGCTACACCTTC
CDR3 protein: CASSSLSTPDSGYTF

clone size: few
D gene: .
V gene: TRBV5-4
J gene: TRBJ2-7
CDR3 DNA: TGTGCCAGCAGCCTCCGTACGGGGACTTTGGACGAGCAGTACTTC
CDR3 protein: CASSLRTGTLDEQYF

clone size: many
D gene: .
V gene: TRBV6-1
J gene: TRBJ1-2
CDR3 DNA: TGTGCCAGCAGTGGTAATAGCGGGTCTAACTATGGCTACACCTTC
CDR3 protein: CASSGNSGSNYGYTF

clone size: many
D gene: .
V gene: TRBV3-1
J gene: TRBJ1-1
CDR3 DNA: TGTGCCAGCAGCCCCCATTCGAACAAGAACACTGAAGCTTTCTTT
CDR3 protein: CASSPHSNKNTEAFF

clone size: many
D gene: TRBD1
V gene: TRBV5-1
J gene: TRBJ1-5
CDR3 DNA: TGCGCCAGCAGCTTGGACGGACAGGGCAATCAGCCCCAGCATTTT
CDR3 protein: CASSLDGQGNQPQHF

clone size: many
D gene: TRBD1
V gene: TRBV12-3/TRBV12-4
J gene: TRBJ1-5
CDR3 DNA: TGTGCCAGCAGGGGACAGGGGGCGGATCAGCCCCAGCATTTT
CDR3 protein: CASRGQGADQPQHF

clone size: many
D gene: .
V gene: TRBV24-1
J gene: TRBJ2-1
CDR3 DNA: TGTGCCACCAGTGACCCCACCGACAGAAAGCAGTTCTTC
CDR3 protein: CATSDPTDRKQFF

clone size: many
D gene: .
V gene: TRBV30
J gene: TRBJ2-7
CDR3 DNA: TGTGCCTGGAGTGTAACGGGGGACGAGCAGTACTTC
CDR3 protein: CAWSVTGDEQYF

clone size: many
D gene: .
V gene: TRBV12-3/TRBV12-4
J gene: TRBJ1-5
CDR3 DNA: TGTGCCAGCAGTTTGGGGGGAGGGGCGAGCAATCAGCCCCAGCATTTT
CDR3 protein: CASSLGGGASNQPQHF

clone size: .
D gene: .
V gene: TRBV20-1
J gene: TRBJ1-5
CDR3 DNA: TGCAGTGCTAGAGACCCTAGGGGGAGCAATCAGCCCCAGCATTTT
CDR3 protein: CSARDPRGSNQPQHF

clone size: .
D gene: .
V gene: TRBV12-3/TRBV12-4
J gene: TRBJ2-7
CDR3 DNA: TGTGCCAGCAGTTTGACTTTTCGGACAGCGAACTACGAGCAGTACTTC
CDR3 protein: CASSLTFRTANYEQYF

clone size: many
D gene: TRBD1
V gene: TRBV7-2
J gene: TRBJ1-1
CDR3 DNA: TGTGCCAGCAGTAACAGGGGTCGGGACACTGAAGCTTTCTTT
CDR3 protein: CASSNRGRDTEAFF

clone size: many
D gene: .
V gene: TRBV7-9
J gene: TRBJ2-5
CDR3 DNA: TGTGCCAGCAGCTTAGATCTGGTTACAGAGACCCAGTACTTC
CDR3 protein: CASSLDLVTETQYF

clone size: many
D gene: TRBD2
V gene: TRBV12-3/TRBV12-4
J gene: TRBJ2-1
CDR3 DNA: TGTGCCAGCAGTCCAAGACTAGCGGGGGCCAATGAGCAGTTCTTC
CDR3 protein: CASSPRLAGANEQFF

clone size: once
D gene: TRBD1
V gene: TRBV9
J gene: TRBJ1-1
CDR3 DNA: TGTGCCAGCAGCGACACAGGGGGCACGGGCACTGAAGCTTTCTTT
CDR3 protein: CASSDTGGTGTEAFF

clone size: few
D gene: .
V gene: TRBV18
J gene: TRBJ2-1
CDR3 DNA: TGTGCCAGCTCACCACCGGACAATTCCTACAATGAGCAGTTCTTC
CDR3 protein: CASSPPDNSYNEQFF

clone size: .
D gene: .
V gene: TRBV7-2
J gene: TRBJ2-1
CDR3 DNA: TGTGCCAGCAGCCCCACGGTCACTGTCAACAATGAGCAGTTCTTC
CDR3 protein: CASSPTVTVNNEQFF

clone size: .
D gene: .
V gene: TRBV6-1
J gene: TRBJ1-5
CDR3 DNA: TGTGCCAGCAGCGTCCGGGGGACGTATAGCAATCAGCCCCAGCATTTT
CDR3 protein: CASSVRGTYSNQPQHF

clone size: many
D gene: .
V gene: TRBV20-1
J gene: TRBJ1-5
CDR3 DNA: TGCAGTGCTTTTCCCGAGATTAGCAATCAGCCCCAGCATTTT
CDR3 protein: CSAFPEISNQPQHF

clone size: once
D gene: .
V gene: TRBV27
J gene: TRBJ2-3
CDR3 DNA: TGTGCCAGCAGTTTTGGGGCGGCGGGCACAGATACGCAGTATTTT
CDR3 protein: CASSFGAAGTDTQYF

clone size: many
D gene: TRBD1
V gene: TRBV7-8
J gene: TRBJ1-1
CDR3 DNA: TGTGCCAGCAGCCCCGGGCTTACCGGGACAGGGGTCGTGAACACTGAAGCTTTCTTT
CDR3 protein: CASSPGLTGTGVVNTEAFF

clone size: few
D gene: .
V gene: TRBV20-1
J gene: TRBJ1-2
CDR3 DNA: TGCAGTGCTAGAGGACGGGGCTATGACTATGGCTACACCTTC
CDR3 protein: CSARGRGYDYGYTF